This T cell receptor (beta chain) was profiled in a study of T-cell reconstitution after alpha-beta-depleted transplantation in children. Study observations and caveats: Reportedly, roughly two months post-transplant, alpha-beta T cells arose from several hundred expanded graft clones. The authors attributed T-cell counts and diversity one year after transplant mostly to newly produced T cells.

This clonotype came up once. The antigen is unknown. This CDR3 spans 13 amino acids. V shed 1 base, J shed 10 bases, and the junction held 4 bases outside the gene matches. Germline CDR1 reads SEHNR; CDR2 reads FQNEAQ (reference sequence). A TCRbeta library incorporating unique molecular identifiers was prepared. TCRdb processed the PCR reads anew with MiXCR; each CDR3 protein has one entry. The sample shows about 920 distinct CDR3 sequences, just over 65% of them seen only once. This sequence joins TRBV7-9 and TRBJ1-1; 9 positions agree with TRBD1. The clonotype was recovered from a male patient between 2 and 15 years old who had a stem cell transplant for acute lymphoblastic leukemia, so the T cells may come from the graft donor. Sequenced material: PBMCs, mostly from graft donor cells, taken 60 days after TCRalphabeta/CD19-depleted stem cell transplant. The CDR3 sequence is CASSLEQGASAFF. CDR3 sequence (DNA): TGTGCCAGCAGCTTAGAACAGGGGGCATCAGCTTTCTTT.